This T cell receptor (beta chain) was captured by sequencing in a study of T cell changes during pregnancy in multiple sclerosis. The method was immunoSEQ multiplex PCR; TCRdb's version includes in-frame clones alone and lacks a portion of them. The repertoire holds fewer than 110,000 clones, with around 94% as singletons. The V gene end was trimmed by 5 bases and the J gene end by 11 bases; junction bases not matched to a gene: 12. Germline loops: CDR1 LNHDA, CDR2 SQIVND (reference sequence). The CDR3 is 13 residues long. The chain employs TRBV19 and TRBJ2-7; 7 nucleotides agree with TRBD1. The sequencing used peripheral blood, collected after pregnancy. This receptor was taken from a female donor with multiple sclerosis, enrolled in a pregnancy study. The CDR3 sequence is CASSQGGLGLEYF. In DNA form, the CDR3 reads TGTGCCAGTAGTCAAGGGGGCCTTGGGTTGGAGTACTTC.